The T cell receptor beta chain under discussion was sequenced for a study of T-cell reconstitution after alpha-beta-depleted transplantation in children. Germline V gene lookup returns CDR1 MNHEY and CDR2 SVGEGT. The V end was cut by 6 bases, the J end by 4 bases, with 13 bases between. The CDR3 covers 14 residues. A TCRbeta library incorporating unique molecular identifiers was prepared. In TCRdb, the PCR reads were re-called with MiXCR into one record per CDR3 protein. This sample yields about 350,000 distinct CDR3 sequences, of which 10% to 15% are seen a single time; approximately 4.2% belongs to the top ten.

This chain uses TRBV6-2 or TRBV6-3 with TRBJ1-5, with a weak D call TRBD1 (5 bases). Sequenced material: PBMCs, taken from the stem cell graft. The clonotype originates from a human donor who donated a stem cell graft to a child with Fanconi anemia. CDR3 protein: CASSDGGQNQPQHF. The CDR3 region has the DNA TGTGCCAGCAGCGACGGGGGTCAAAATCAGCCCCAGCATTTT.